This T cell receptor (beta chain) was documented in a study of blood T cells in healthy people across ages. The study's findings and limits: More naive CD4+ cells and higher diversity were found in long-lived than in aged donors.

Healthy Caucasian individuals from Russia aged roughly 6 to 100 were enrolled as donors. Combining a sample-barcoded 5' primer with a J-beta primer mix, a second PCR ran for about 7 to 11 cycles. MiXCR, applied by TCRdb to the 5' RACE reads, yields one record per CDR3 protein. Here the sample spans roughly 730,000 distinct CDR3 sequences, roughly 50% being singletons. V lost 0 bases and J lost 11, with 26 bases in between. Germline V lookup: CDR1 SGDLS, CDR2 YYNGEE. This CDR3 has 17 residues. As regards this clonotype: The antigen is undetermined.

The V gene is TRBV9, the J gene TRBJ2-5; weak D call: TRBD2 (6 bases). This TCR came from a man aged 35 to 55 in good health. The source material was blood. The CDR3 nucleotides are TGTGCCAGCAGCGTAGAGTCTAGCGCCCTTAGGGGTAGTGAGCAGTACTTC. Residues: CASSVESSALRGSEQYF.